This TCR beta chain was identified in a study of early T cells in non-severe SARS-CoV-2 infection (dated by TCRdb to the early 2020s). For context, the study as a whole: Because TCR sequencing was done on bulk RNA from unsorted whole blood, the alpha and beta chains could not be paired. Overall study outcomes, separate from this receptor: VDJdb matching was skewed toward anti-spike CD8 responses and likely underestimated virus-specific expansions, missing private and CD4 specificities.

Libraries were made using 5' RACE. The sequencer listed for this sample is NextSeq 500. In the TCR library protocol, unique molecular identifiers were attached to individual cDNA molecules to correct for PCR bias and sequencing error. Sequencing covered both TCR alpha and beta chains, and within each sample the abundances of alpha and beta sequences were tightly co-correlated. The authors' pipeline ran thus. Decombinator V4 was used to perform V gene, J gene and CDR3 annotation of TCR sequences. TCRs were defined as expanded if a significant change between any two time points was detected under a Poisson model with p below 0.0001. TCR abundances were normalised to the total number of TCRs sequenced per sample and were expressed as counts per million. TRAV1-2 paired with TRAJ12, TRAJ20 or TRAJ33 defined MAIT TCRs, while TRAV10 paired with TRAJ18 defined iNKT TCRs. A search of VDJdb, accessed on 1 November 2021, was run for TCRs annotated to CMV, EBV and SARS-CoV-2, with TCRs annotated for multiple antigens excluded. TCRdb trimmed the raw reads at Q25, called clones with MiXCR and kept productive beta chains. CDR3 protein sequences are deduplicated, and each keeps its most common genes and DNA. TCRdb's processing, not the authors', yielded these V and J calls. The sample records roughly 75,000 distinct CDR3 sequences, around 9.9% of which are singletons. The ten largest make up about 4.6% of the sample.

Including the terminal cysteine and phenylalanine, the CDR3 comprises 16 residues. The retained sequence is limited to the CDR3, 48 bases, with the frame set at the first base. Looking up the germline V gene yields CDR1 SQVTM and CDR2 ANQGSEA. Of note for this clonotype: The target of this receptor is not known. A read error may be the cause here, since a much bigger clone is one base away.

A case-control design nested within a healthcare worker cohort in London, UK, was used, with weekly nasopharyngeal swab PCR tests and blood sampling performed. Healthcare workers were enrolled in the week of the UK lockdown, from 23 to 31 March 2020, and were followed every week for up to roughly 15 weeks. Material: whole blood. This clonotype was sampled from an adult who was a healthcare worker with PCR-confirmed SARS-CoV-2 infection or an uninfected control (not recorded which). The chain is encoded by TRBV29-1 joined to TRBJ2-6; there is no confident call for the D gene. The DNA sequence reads TGCACTAAACGGTCAGCCTTGCGCTCTGGGGCCAACGTCCTGACTTTC. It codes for CTKRSALRSGANVLTF. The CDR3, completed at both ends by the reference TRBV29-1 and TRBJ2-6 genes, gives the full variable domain SAVISQKPSRDICQRGTSLTIQCQVDSQVTMMFWYRQQPGQSLTLIATANQGSEATYESGFVIDKFPISRPNLTFSTLTVSNMSPEDSSIYLCTKRSALRSGANVLTFGAGSRLTVL.